This entry concerns a single T cell receptor (beta chain). This record comes from a study of control samples from healthy donors and cancer patients. Measured with immunoSEQ multiplex PCR; TCRdb has only the in-frame clones, and not every one. The repertoire includes 150,000 to 200,000 clones, around 90% of them detected once, and roughly 0.7% sits in the top ten. V was pared by 0 bases and J by 0 bases, with 12 bases between. This CDR3 comprises 17 residues. The clonotype was recovered from a woman aged 25 to 45 in good health. The sequencing input was blood. The V and J genes are TRBV23-1 and TRBJ2-1, with D hard to call. TRBV23-1 is assigned to the ORF class and has an uncertain function. The CDR3 DNA follows: TGCGCCAGCAGTCAATCCGGGCGCAAAGCCTCCTACAATGAGCAGTTCTTC. Translated, it gives CASSQSGRKASYNEQFF.